What follows is one T cell receptor (beta chain) and its context. This sample was included in a study of control samples from healthy donors and cancer patients. Deletions cut 6 bases from V and 7 bases from J, with 17 bases between. The CDR3 has 14 residues. Germline V gene sequence: CDR1 SGHRS, CDR2 YFSETQ. Produced via immunoSEQ multiplex PCR; TCRdb's table is partial and in-frame only. The data show about 130,000 clones, with 85% to 95% seen just once and 11% to 15% held by the top ten. Sample: PBMCs. The TCR sequence derives from a man aged 55-75 years with colorectal cancer. The rearrangement links TRBV5-1 to TRBJ2-1; D perhaps matches TRBD2 (6 bases). The CDR3 region is CASMTRMGVNEQFF. Written as DNA, the CDR3 is TGCGCCAGCATGACTAGGATGGGAGTTAATGAGCAGTTCTTC.